A selection of T cell receptor beta chains follows, all from one sample in a study of radiotherapy plus CTLA-4 blockade in lung cancer. Generated by immunoSEQ multiplex PCR, the TCRdb table keeps only in-frame clones and is missing some. The data contain approximately 40,000 clones, about two thirds of them singletons. Sequencing used peripheral blood, obtained from a patient treated with radiotherapy plus ipilimumab. These receptors all stem from a human donor with non-small cell lung cancer who had stable disease on radiotherapy plus ipilimumab. The CDR3 runs from the conserved cysteine through the conserved F or W. Fields, in order: CDR3 DNA, CDR3 protein, CDR3 length, J gene, V gene, D gene, clone size. A D gene is named only where the DNA matches it firmly. Expanded clones get a size class; other rows say once, few or many, or leave the size out.

CDR3nt: TGTGCCAGCAGCTTCGACAGTTCCTCTGGGGCCAACGTCCTGACTTTC
CDR3aa: CASSFDSSSGANVLTF
len: 16
j_gene: TRBJ2-6
v_gene: TRBV7-6
d_gene: -
abundance: -

CDR3nt: TGTGCCAGTAGTATAACCCCGGGGACAGGGAACTATGGCTACACCTTC
CDR3aa: CASSITPGTGNYGYTF
len: 16
j_gene: TRBJ1-2
v_gene: TRBV19
d_gene: TRBD1
abundance: -

CDR3nt: TGTGCCAGCAGCTTAGGATTTGACAGGTGGGACCCTGGAAACACCATATATTTT
CDR3aa: CASSLGFDRWDPGNTIYF
len: 18
j_gene: TRBJ1-3
v_gene: TRBV7-2
d_gene: -
abundance: -

CDR3nt: TGTGCCAGCTCGGGGACAGGGGTGCGGAATTCACCCCTCCACTTT
CDR3aa: CASSGTGVRNSPLHF
len: 15
j_gene: TRBJ1-6
v_gene: TRBV18
d_gene: TRBD1
abundance: -

CDR3nt: TGTGCCAGTAGGGGGGGACAGATGAACACTGAAGCTTTCTTT
CDR3aa: CASRGGQMNTEAFF
len: 14
j_gene: TRBJ1-1
v_gene: TRBV19
d_gene: TRBD1
abundance: -

CDR3nt: TGTGCCAGCAGTCGGGACAGTCGAGAGACCCAGTACTTC
CDR3aa: CASSRDSRETQYF
len: 13
j_gene: TRBJ2-5
v_gene: TRBV7-9
d_gene: TRBD1
abundance: few

CDR3nt: TGTGCCAGCAGCTTCGTTGGGGGGGCCTACAATGAGCAGTTCTTC
CDR3aa: CASSFVGGAYNEQFF
len: 15
j_gene: TRBJ2-1
v_gene: TRBV5-4
d_gene: TRBD2
abundance: few

CDR3nt: TGTGCCAGCAGCGCTGGGACTACCTGGGAGACCCAGTACTTC
CDR3aa: CASSAGTTWETQYF
len: 14
j_gene: TRBJ2-5
v_gene: TRBV9
d_gene: TRBD2
abundance: once

CDR3nt: TGTGCCAGCAGGGCTGACAGGCTCTTCTATGGCTACACCTTC
CDR3aa: CASRADRLFYGYTF
len: 14
j_gene: TRBJ1-2
v_gene: TRBV2
d_gene: -
abundance: -

CDR3nt: TGTGCCAGCAGCTCCCTCGGGGGGAAGAGCTCCTACGAGCAGTACTTC
CDR3aa: CASSSLGGKSSYEQYF
len: 16
j_gene: TRBJ2-7
v_gene: TRBV11-3
d_gene: TRBD2
abundance: -

CDR3nt: TGTGCCAGCAGCGTAGTAGGACAGCTCTACAATGAGCAGTTCTTC
CDR3aa: CASSVVGQLYNEQFF
len: 15
j_gene: TRBJ2-1
v_gene: TRBV9
d_gene: -
abundance: -

CDR3nt: TGTGCCAGCAGCCCAGCCGGGGGACAACAGGGGGTGAACACTGAAGCTTTCTTT
CDR3aa: CASSPAGGQQGVNTEAFF
len: 18
j_gene: TRBJ1-1
v_gene: TRBV25-1
d_gene: TRBD1
abundance: -

CDR3nt: TGTGCCAGCAGACGACACGAAAATAGCAATCAGCCCCAGCATTTT
CDR3aa: CASRRHENSNQPQHF
len: 15
j_gene: TRBJ1-5
v_gene: TRBV6-5
d_gene: -
abundance: few

CDR3nt: TGTGCCAGCGCCGGGTCCTGGGTCGGGGAGCAGTACTTC
CDR3aa: CASAGSWVGEQYF
len: 13
j_gene: TRBJ2-7
v_gene: TRBV6-5
d_gene: -
abundance: once

CDR3nt: TGCAGCGTTGACGATGCCGGGACAGAGTATGGCTACACCTTC
CDR3aa: CSVDDAGTEYGYTF
len: 14
j_gene: TRBJ1-2
v_gene: TRBV29-1
d_gene: TRBD1
abundance: -